The 7 T cell receptor beta chains given below trace back to one sample, sequenced in a study of blood T cell repertoires in COVID-19. This table comes from immunoSEQ multiplex PCR, and its TCRdb copy is limited to in-frame clones, with some not included. The sample shows roughly 280,000 clones, approximately 81% of them seen only once. Sequencing used peripheral blood. Receptor source: a man between 60 and 70 years old with acute or convalescent COVID-19.

The V call is TRBV28, the J call TRBJ2-6; TRBD1 agrees at 8 bases. CDR1 MDHEN and CDR2 SYDVKM come from the germline V gene. The CDR3 covers 19 residues. Trimming took 6 bases from V and 0 from J; bases not matched to a gene: 13. CDR3 DNA sequence: TGTGCCAGCAGCTCGTCCAGGGGGCCAAGGATCTCTGGGGCCAACGTCCTGACTTTC. Amino acids: CASSSSRGPRISGANVLTF.

The chain combines TRBV6-1 with TRBJ2-7, with a tentative D call TRBD1 (5 bases). Deletions cut 2 bases from V and 2 bases from J, with 10 bases between. Germline V gives CDR1 MNHNS, CDR2 SASEGT. This CDR3 spans 14 amino acids. CDR3 in amino acids: CASSEYGQAYEQYF. In nucleotides, the CDR3 is TGTGCCAGCAGTGAATATGGACAAGCCTACGAGCAGTACTTC.

DNA of the CDR3: TGTGCCAGCAGCTTCGGACAGGGCGGAAACACTGAAGCTTTCTTT. Its translation: CASSFGQGGNTEAFF. The chain combines TRBV7-9 with TRBJ1-1, with TRBD1 identical over 8 bases. Germline V gene lookup returns CDR1 SEHNR and CDR2 FQNEAQ (reference sequence). This CDR3 region has 15 residues. V lost 3 bases to trimming and J lost 2 bases; unmatched junction nucleotides: 5. Supplemented by reference TRBV7-9 and TRBJ1-1, the full variable domain reads DTGVSQNPRHKITKRGQNVTFRCDPISEHNRLYWYRQTLGQGPEFLTYFQNEAQLEKSRLLSDRFSAERPKGSFSTLEIQRTEQGDSAMYLCASSFGQGGNTEAFFGQGTRLTVV.

The genes are TRBV18 and TRBJ1-2; TRBD1 agrees at 7 bases. With 3 bases clipped from V and 2 bases from J, the junction kept 9 bases outside the gene matches. This CDR3 is built from 16 residues. Germline V gene data show CDR1 as KGHSH and CDR2 as LQKENI. Here the CDR3 reads CASSPGTVGVNYGYTF. The CDR3 coding sequence is TGTGCCAGCTCACCCGGGACAGTAGGAGTAAACTATGGCTACACCTTC.

The gene calls are TRBV5-1 and TRBJ2-5; a possible D gene is TRBD2 (5 bases). Germline V gene data show CDR1 as SGHRS and CDR2 as YFSETQ. The CDR3 runs 15 residues. Trimming cost V 0 bases and J 3 bases, with 12 bases left between them. CDR3 residues: CASSLAGKGEETQYF. The CDR3, as DNA: TGCGCCAGCAGCTTGGCCGGGAAGGGCGAAGAGACCCAGTACTTC.

The chain uses TRBV6-5 and TRBJ2-1; 9 nucleotides agree with TRBD2. Germline-derived CDR1 and CDR2 are MNHEY and SVGAGI. CDR3 length: 14 residues. Losses at the gene ends were 5 bases for V and 5 bases for J; bases not matched to a gene: 4. CDR3 in amino acids: CASSSSGGNNEQFF. The DNA for the CDR3 is TGTGCCAGCAGTAGTAGCGGGGGAAACAATGAGCAGTTCTTC.

This chain links TRBV6-5 with TRBJ2-3; 13 positions agree with TRBD2. There are 15 residues in the CDR3. The V gene end was trimmed by 5 bases and the J gene end by 6 bases; junction bases not matched to a gene: 5. Germline V gene sequence: CDR1 MNHEY, CDR2 SVGAGI. CDR3 in amino acids: CASSPRGLAGDTQYF. The DNA for the CDR3 is TGTGCCAGCAGTCCACGGGGACTAGCGGGGGATACGCAGTATTTT.